A single TCR beta chain is shown here with its context. Its antigen is currently unknown. With V trimmed by 2 bases and J by 4 bases, 2 bases remained unmatched. Germline assignment: CDR1 MNHEY and CDR2 SVGAGI. CDR3 size: 16 residues. The sample belongs to a study of cytomegalovirus exposure and HLA in healthy donors. Vbeta (60) and Jbeta (13) primers were used in the PCR. TCRdb's table, derived via immunoSEQ multiplex PCR, lists solely in-frame clones and lacks some. The sample lists about 160,000 clones; around 84% were seen once. Study results and limitations: The authors assumed roughly uniform sequencing depth across donors for presence/absence analyses. An analysis that came later showed most CMV-associated TCR beta chains appearing HLA-restricted. TCR beta sequences reportedly predicted the HLA-A and HLA-B alleles of most subjects accurately.

Sequenced input: PBMCs. The TCR was taken from a male donor in good health and CMV-seropositive. The rearrangement links TRBV6-5 to TRBJ2-3, with 14 bases that match TRBD2. The DNA of the CDR3 is TGTGCCAGCAGTTACGAGGGACTAGCGGGAGCAGATACGCAGTATTTT. It translates to CASSYEGLAGADTQYF.